These 31 T cell receptor beta chains originate from one sample sequenced in a study of molecular identifiers for immune sequencing clone quantification. TCRdb processed the PCR reads anew with MiXCR; each CDR3 protein has one entry. Of 460,000 or so distinct CDR3 sequences listed, 25% are singletons. Material for sequencing was naive CD8+ T cells from blood, with Jurkat cell RNA spiked in. Subset noted: FACS-sorted CD8+CD4-CCR7+CD45RA+ naive T cells. Source of these receptors: a human donor in good health. Some libraries in this study had Jurkat cell RNA spiked in.

This clonotype was found a few times. The chain links TRBV19 to TRBJ2-1, with D unclear. The CDR3 covers 11 residues. The germline V gene has CDR1 LNHDA and CDR2 SQIVND (reference sequence). V lost 5 bases to trimming and J lost 8 bases, with 7 bases between them. CDR3 loop: CASSGNHEQFF. CDR3 DNA sequence: TGTGCCAGTAGTGGTAACCATGAGCAGTTCTTC.

This chain connects TRBV12-3 or TRBV12-4 to TRBJ1-1, with D possibly TRBD1 on 5 matching bases. This CDR3 region has 15 residues. With 3 bases removed from V and 0 bases from J, the gap between germline ends came to 11 bases. Written as DNA, the CDR3 is TGTGCCAGCAGTTTTCCCGGGGACCTGAACACTGAAGCTTTCTTT. It yields the protein CASSFPGDLNTEAFF.

The CDR3 DNA reads as TGTGCCAGCAGCTTACAGGGGCCCACAGCTCCGCAGTATTTT. Encoded protein: CASSLQGPTAPQYF. The V call is TRBV7-8, the J call TRBJ2-3; TRBD1 is a possible D gene (6 bases). Germline V gene sequence: CDR1 SGHVS, CDR2 FQNEAQ. Trimming removed 2 bases at V and 10 bases at J, with 16 bases between. There are 14 residues in the CDR3.

This clonotype was found a few times. CDR3 in DNA: TGTGCCAGCAGTTACTCGGTCTCGCTCGAGCAGTACTTC. Protein product: CASSYSVSLEQYF. V usage is TRBV6-5 and J usage is TRBJ2-7; D uncertain. V lost 0 bases and J 6 bases, leaving 9 bases between the germline ends. The V gene's germline CDR1 is MNHEY and CDR2 SVGAGI. This CDR3 spans 13 amino acids.

This chain uses TRBV12-3 or TRBV12-4 with TRBJ2-1; D unresolved. V was trimmed by 3 bases and J by 4 bases, leaving 13 bases between them. The CDR3 is 15 residues long. The CDR3 loop reads CASSLQDLGYNEQFF. As DNA, the CDR3 is TGTGCCAGCAGTTTGCAGGATCTGGGTTACAATGAGCAGTTCTTC.

This clonotype was recorded a few times. The J gene is TRBJ1-5, the V gene TRBV6-2 or TRBV6-3; 7 nucleotides align to TRBD1. There are 16 residues in the CDR3. CDR1 is MNHEY, CDR2 SVGEGT, per germline. The junction had 7 bases not matched to a gene; V was cut back by 5 bases and J by 0 bases. DNA of the CDR3: TGTGCCAGCAGTAAGGGACAGAAATATAGCAATCAGCCCCAGCATTTT. Translation gives CASSKGQKYSNQPQHF.

This clonotype was seen a handful of times. J is TRBJ2-5 and V is TRBV7-9; 8 bases map to TRBD2. The CDR3 is made up of 14 amino acids. The V gene's germline CDR1 is SEHNR and CDR2 FQNEAQ (reference sequence). V dropped 3 bases and J dropped 5; count of bases not matched to a gene: 5. CDR3 amino acids: CASSFSGGLETQYF. The CDR3 DNA sequence: TGTGCCAGCAGCTTCAGCGGGGGCTTGGAGACCCAGTACTTC.

A remark on this clonotype: An end of the junction differs from the germline gene, which may be a read error. The chain employs TRBV6-2 or TRBV6-3 and TRBJ1-5; D is undetermined. Germline V gene lookup returns CDR1 MNHEY and CDR2 SVGEGT. The CDR3 is made up of 17 amino acids. The CDR3 is CGSSYSIGDISNQPQHF. The CDR3 region has the DNA TGTGGCAGCAGTTACTCGATAGGAGATATTAGCAATCAGCCCCAGCATTTT.

J is TRBJ2-5 and V is TRBV5-6; the match to TRBD2 covers 7 bases. CDR1 is SGHDT and CDR2 is YYEEEE in the germline V gene. The CDR3 extends over 14 amino acids. The J segment lost 5 bases and the V segment lost 8 bases, leaving 12 bases of the junction unmatched. As DNA, the CDR3 is TGTGCCAGTCACGAGCGGGGCCGTGTGGAGACCCAGTACTTC. Amino acid sequence: CASHERGRVETQYF.

This chain connects TRBV2 to TRBJ2-7, with D perhaps TRBD1 or TRBD2 (5 bases each). Germline-derived CDR1 and CDR2 are SNHLY and FYNNEI. V was clipped by 5 bases and J by 3 bases, with 20 bases between them. The CDR3 loop spans 16 amino acids. Here the CDR3 reads CASSTGVLGVGYEQYF. CDR3 sequence (DNA): TGTGCCAGCAGTACCGGGGTTCTGGGGGTAGGCTACGAGCAGTACTTC.

This chain links TRBV15 with TRBJ2-5; TRBD2 matches 12 bases. Germline lookup yields CDR1 LNHNV and CDR2 YYDKDF (reference sequence). Trimming cost V 5 bases and J 3 bases; bases outside gene matches: 4. The CDR3 contains 15 residues. CDR3 protein: CATSERLAGEETQYF. The CDR3 bases are TGTGCCACCAGCGAAAGACTAGCGGGAGAAGAGACCCAGTACTTC.

Concerning this clonotype: A much larger clone is a single base away; this may be a read error. The chain uses TRBV5-6 and TRBJ1-1; TRBD1 matches at 9 bases. Trimming cost V 3 bases and J 0 bases; bases outside gene matches: 6. This CDR3 comprises 16 residues. In germline, CDR1 is SGHDT, CDR2 YYEEEE. The CDR3 loop is CASSWGQGAVNTEAFF. Here the CDR3 DNA reads TGTGCCAGCAGCTGGGGACAGGGTGCGGTGAACACTGAAGCTTTCTTT.

A few counts support this clonotype. V and J are TRBV19 and TRBJ1-1, with no clear D. Trimming took 4 bases from V and 7 from J, leaving 7 bases between them. The CDR3 spans 11 residues. In germline, CDR1 is LNHDA, CDR2 SQIVND (reference sequence). Here the CDR3 reads CASSTGNEAFF. In nucleotides, the CDR3 is TGTGCCAGTAGTACCGGCAATGAAGCTTTCTTT.

This clonotype has a count of ten or more. J is TRBJ2-5 and V is TRBV7-8; D might be TRBD2 (5 bases). Germline loops: CDR1 SGHVS, CDR2 FQNEAQ. Deletions cut 6 bases from V and 2 bases from J, with 13 bases between. CDR3 length: 14 amino acids. The CDR3 reads CASSTEDSQETQYF. The DNA for the CDR3 is TGTGCCAGCAGTACTGAGGACTCGCAAGAGACCCAGTACTTC.

This clonotype came up once. V gene TRBV6-5 combines with J gene TRBJ1-1; TRBD1 might be the D (6 bases). The germline V and J ends were trimmed by 7 bases and 0 bases, with 18 bases remaining between them. The V gene's germline CDR1 is MNHEY and CDR2 SVGAGI. This CDR3 region has 16 residues. CDR3 coding DNA: TGTGCCAGCAACGCCCAGCCGGACAGCTTGAACACTGAAGCTTTCTTT. Translating gives CASNAQPDSLNTEAFF.

As regards this clonotype: This could be a read error, since a much larger clone is one nucleotide away. The V call is TRBV30, the J call TRBJ2-1; the match to TRBD2 covers 8 bases. The CDR3 is 15 residues long. Per the germline V gene, CDR1 is GTSNPN and CDR2 is SVGIG (reference sequence). The CDR3 protein is CAWTRGRTSYNEQSF. CDR3 in DNA: TGTGCCTGGACCCGAGGACGGACTAGCTACAATGAGCAGTCCTTC.

This clonotype came up many times. The rearrangement joins TRBV2 to TRBJ2-3; no clear D. CDR1 is SNHLY and CDR2 is FYNNEI in the germline V gene. The V end was cut by 11 bases, the J end by 0 bases, with 9 bases between. There are 12 residues in the CDR3. The CDR3 region has the DNA TGTGCCTCCCAACCTAGCACAGATACGCAGTATTTT. Amino acids: CASQPSTDTQYF.

The chain uses TRBV12-3 or TRBV12-4 and TRBJ1-2; 7 bases are a match to TRBD1. Trimming cost V 3 bases and J 2 bases; bases outside gene matches: 9. The CDR3 contains 16 residues. Here the CDR3 reads CASSFALTGQNYGYTF. The CDR3 DNA reads as TGTGCCAGCAGTTTCGCCTTGACAGGGCAGAACTATGGCTACACCTTC.

In this sample, this clonotype turned up a few times. The chain is built from TRBV6-2 or TRBV6-3 and TRBJ2-1; 9 bases are shared with TRBD1. J was trimmed by 9 bases and V by 2 bases; bases with no gene match: 5. The CDR3 consists of 14 residues. The germline V gene has CDR1 MNHEY and CDR2 SVGEGT. For the CDR3, the DNA is TGTGCCAGCAGTTACACAGGGGGCGCAGGTGAGCAGTTCTTC. Its protein product is CASSYTGGAGEQFF.

As regards this clonotype: Without the conserved terminal phenylalanine or tryptophan, this CDR3 likely stems from a read error. CDR3 amino acids: CASSRATGGPTDTQYY. In DNA, the CDR3 is TGCGCCAGCAGCCGCGCGACAGGGGGCCCTACAGATACGCAGTATTAT. V usage is TRBV4-1 and J usage is TRBJ2-3; the match to TRBD1 covers 10 bases. Germline V gene lookup returns CDR1 MGHRA and CDR2 YSYEKL. The CDR3 contains 16 residues. Trimming took 4 bases from V and 3 from J; bases not matched to a gene: 7.

In nucleotides, the CDR3 is TGTGCCAGCAGCCAAGATGGTTGGGGAACATTTACCGGGGAGCTGTTTTTT. Residues: CASSQDGWGTFTGELFF. The J gene is TRBJ2-2, the V gene TRBV3-1; D gene unclear. The CDR3 has 17 residues. Germline CDR1 is LGHDT and CDR2 is YNNKEL (reference sequence). V was trimmed by 0 bases and J by 5 bases, leaving 16 bases between them. Full variable domain (remainder filled in from reference TRBV3-1 and TRBJ2-2): DTAVSQTPKYLVTQMGNDKSIKCEQNLGHDTMYWYKQDSKKFLKIMFSYNNKELIINETVPNRFSPKSPDKAHLNLHINSLELGDSAVYFCASSQDGWGTFTGELFFGEGSRLTVL.

The chain carries TRBV9 and TRBJ2-7; 7 nucleotides align to TRBD1. The CDR3 contains 15 residues. V was clipped by 4 bases and J by 6 bases; unmatched bases: 13. Germline assignment: CDR1 SGDLS and CDR2 YYNGEE. CDR3 DNA sequence: TGTGCCAGCAGCCCAGAAGACAGGGCCTCCGGCGAGCAGTACTTC. Its translation is CASSPEDRASGEQYF. Full variable domain (rest looked up from reference TRBV9 and TRBJ2-7): DSGVTQTPKHLITATGQRVTLRCSPRSGDLSVYWYQQSLDQGLQFLIQYYNGEERAKGNILERFSAQQFPDLHSELNLSSLELGDSALYFCASSPEDRASGEQYFGPGTRLTVT.

The chain's CDR3 is CASSPYSDPSYEQYF. DNA for the CDR3: TGTGCCAGCAGTCCCTACAGTGACCCCTCCTACGAGCAGTACTTC. This chain joins TRBV28 and TRBJ2-7; the D is unclear. The CDR3 length is 15 residues. The V gene lost 5 bases and the J gene lost 0 bases, with 14 bases spanning the gap. Per germline, CDR1 MDHEN and CDR2 SYDVKM.

This clonotype was seen only a few times. This chain connects TRBV12-3 or TRBV12-4 to TRBJ2-7; possibly TRBD2 for D (6 bases). The germline V and J ends were trimmed by 3 bases and 5 bases, with 14 bases remaining between them. The CDR3 covers 14 residues. The CDR3: CASSFSGGTHEQYF. The CDR3 DNA reads TGTGCCAGCAGTTTTTCCGGGGGAACCCACGAGCAGTACTTC.

V usage is TRBV13 and J usage is TRBJ2-5; TRBD2 aligns across 8 bases. CDR1 and CDR2 from the germline V gene are PRHDT and FYEKMQ (reference sequence). The CDR3 has 17 residues. Trimming cost V 0 bases and J 1 base; bases outside gene matches: 7. DNA of the CDR3: TGTGCCAGCAGCTTAGGTTCGAGCGGGGGCCGCCAAGAGACCCAGTACTTC. Its protein is CASSLGSSGGRQETQYF.

For this clonotype: Its ends do not fully match the called genes, so a read error is possible. V and J are TRBV9 and TRBJ2-7; D not certain. The germline V gene encodes CDR1 SGDLS and CDR2 YYNGEE. This CDR3 is 15 amino acids long. The CDR3 loop reads CVSSVGPDTDYEQYF. In DNA, the CDR3 is TGTGTCAGCAGCGTAGGCCCCGACACTGACTACGAGCAGTACTTC.

The chain carries TRBV18 and TRBJ2-1; 8 bases align to TRBD2. The CDR3 is 14 residues long. CDR1 KGHSH and CDR2 LQKENI come from the germline V gene. The J segment lost 4 bases and the V segment lost 6 bases, leaving 5 bases of the junction unmatched. This chain's CDR3 is CASSPGGPYNEQFF. CDR3 nucleotides: TGTGCCAGCTCTCCGGGGGGGCCTTACAATGAGCAGTTCTTC.

The chain couples TRBV4-1 to TRBJ2-1, with 9 positions matching TRBD1. CDR3 length equals 17 residues. J lost 4 bases, V lost 7 bases, and 14 bases had no gene match. Germline V lookup: CDR1 MGHRA, CDR2 YSYEKL. CDR3 amino acids: CASNQRGQGNLYNEQFF. The CDR3 DNA sequence: TGCGCCAGCAACCAGAGAGGACAGGGGAACCTTTACAATGAGCAGTTCTTC.

For this clonotype: This may stem from a read error, because a much larger clone lies one nucleotide away. V and J are TRBV7-2 and TRBJ2-1; D uncertain. CDR3 length: 13 amino acids. CDR1 is SGHTA, CDR2 FQGNSA, per germline. As DNA, the CDR3 is TGTGCCTGCAGCTTTGGGTTGTACAATGAGCAGTTCTTC. Translated: CACSFGLYNEQFF.

The chain links TRBV11-2 to TRBJ2-3; 7 nucleotides match TRBD1. Trimming cost V 2 bases and J 0 bases; bases outside gene matches: 5. Per germline, CDR1 SGHAT and CDR2 FQNNGV. The CDR3 consists of 16 residues. In DNA, the CDR3 is TGTGCCAGCAGCTTATGGGACAGCGCTAGCACAGATACGCAGTATTTT. It specifies CASSLWDSASTDTQYF.

The chain links TRBV11-2 to TRBJ2-7; 7 nucleotides align to TRBD1. This CDR3 region has 14 residues. After removal of 3 bases from V and 5 bases from J, the junction contained 7 bases not matched to a gene. Germline V gives CDR1 SGHAT, CDR2 FQNNGV. For the CDR3, the DNA is TGTGCCAGCAGCTTTAACAGGGGCGCGCACGAGCAGTACTTC. It is translated as CASSFNRGAHEQYF.